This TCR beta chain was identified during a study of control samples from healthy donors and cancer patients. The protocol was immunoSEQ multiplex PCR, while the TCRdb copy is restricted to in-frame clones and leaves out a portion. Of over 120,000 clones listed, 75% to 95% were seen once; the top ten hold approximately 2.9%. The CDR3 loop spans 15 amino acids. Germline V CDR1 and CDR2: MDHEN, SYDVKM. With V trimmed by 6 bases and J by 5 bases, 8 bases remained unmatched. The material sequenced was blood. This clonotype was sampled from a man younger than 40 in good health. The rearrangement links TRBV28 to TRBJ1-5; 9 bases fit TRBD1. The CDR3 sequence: CASRDTTGGHQPQHF. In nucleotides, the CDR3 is TGTGCCAGCAGGGATACTACAGGGGGCCATCAGCCCCAGCATTTT. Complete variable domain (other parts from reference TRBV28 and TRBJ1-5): DVKVTQSSRYLVKRTGEKVFLECVQDMDHENMFWYRQDPGLGLRLIYFSYDVKMKEKGDIPEGYSVSREKKERFSLILESASTNQTSMYLCASRDTTGGHQPQHFGDGTRLSIL.